Listed below are T cell receptor beta chains from one sample, sequenced in a study of shared clonotypes between healthy human individuals. Data came from immunoSEQ multiplex PCR; TCRdb stores just in-frame clones and leaves some out. The sample shows about 1.1 million clones, 70% to 85% of them seen only once. The sample comprised memory CD4+ T cells from PBMCs. All receptors come from a man between 18 and 29 years old in good health. Some clones in this sample may be carry-over from other donors' samples. CDR3s include the opening cysteine and the closing phenylalanine or tryptophan. The order of the fields is V gene, D gene, J gene, CDR3 protein. The D gene is left open where the match is weak.

TRBV7-6	.	TRBJ2-7	CASSRAGTYEQYF
TRBV5-4	TRBD2	TRBJ2-1	CASSSGLAGGSYNEQFF
TRBV4-2	.	TRBJ2-7	CASSQEWRGYEQYF
TRBV25-1	.	TRBJ1-4	CASSDRGRTTNEKLFF
TRBV6-5	.	TRBJ2-3	CASRDIDTQYF
TRBV28	TRBD1	TRBJ2-4	CASSLSPGQGYWSKNIQYF
TRBV28	.	TRBJ1-3	CASSSTVSGNTIYF
TRBV27	TRBD1	TRBJ1-2	CASRRDRVGGYTF
TRBV1	.	TRBJ1-4	CTSSQDARAGRTNEKLFF
TRBV5-4	.	TRBJ2-2	CASSLVGVGGELFF
TRBV7-8	TRBD2	TRBJ2-7	CASSPRTSSYEQYF
TRBV5-4	.	TRBJ1-2	CASSLAEGGYTF
TRBV7-3	TRBD1	TRBJ2-1	CASSLTGDRDIIF
TRBV27	TRBD2	TRBJ2-7	CASPVGGREVGSYEQYF
TRBV19	.	TRBJ1-2	CASSPRAVAINYGYTF
TRBV20-1	TRBD1	TRBJ2-1	CSADRDRLDIF
TRBV7-9	.	TRBJ1-4	CASSLGGVNEKLFF
TRBV7-8	TRBD2	TRBJ2-1	CASSERVSGRPNEQFF
TRBV30	TRBD1	TRBJ2-2	CAWGTGTANTGELFF
TRBV5-4	.	TRBJ1-2	CASSRGAGQPNYGYTF
TRBV11-3	TRBD2	TRBJ2-3	CASSLDGGRAIDTQYF
TRBV2	TRBD2	TRBJ2-1	CASSRTSGDNEQFF
TRBV4-2	TRBD1	TRBJ1-4	CASSQDRGTGYEKLFF
TRBV5-4	.	TRBJ1-1	CASSVDRNTEAFF